These 13 T cell receptor beta chains share one sample of origin, sequenced in a study of naive and memory T cell subsets. Overall study findings and caveats: Naive repertoires, especially CD8, held a few larger clonotypes, possibly memory cells re-expressing CD45RA.

The beta constant-region primer was an equimolar mix of two oligonucleotides covering TRBC1 and TRBC2. Ligated cDNA was amplified by four rounds of PCR with nested alpha and beta constant-region primers and SP2. TCRdb re-called the UMI-ligation and nested PCR reads through MiXCR, storing one row per CDR3 protein. The repertoire holds more than 95,000 distinct CDR3 sequences, with more than 12% as singletons. These receptors have no known antigen. The sample consisted of naive CD8+ T cells from blood. These receptors were collected from a human donor in good health.

V is TRBV11-2 and J is TRBJ2-5; perhaps TRBD2 as D (5 bases). V gave up 0 bases and J gave up 1 base, with 12 bases separating them. There are 16 residues in the CDR3. Germline CDR1 is SGHAT and CDR2 is FQNNGV. The CDR3 coding sequence is TGTGCCAGCAGCTTAGAGTTCCGGGGAACCCAAGAGACCCAGTACTTC. The encoded protein is CASSLEFRGTQETQYF.

CDR3 in DNA: TGTGCCACCAGTGCACGCCCGGGGGGCCGGGATGAGCAGTTCTTC. Protein: CATSARPGGRDEQFF. The chain combines TRBV24-1 with TRBJ2-1; D might be TRBD2 (7 bases). Trimming stripped 5 bases from V and 8 bases from J, with 18 bases between. The CDR3 has 15 residues. Per germline, CDR1 KGHDR and CDR2 SFDVKD.

There are many counts of this clonotype. J is TRBJ2-3 and V is TRBV5-5; no clear D. V was pared by 0 bases and J by 4 bases, with 3 bases between. The CDR3 totals 12 residues. Germline values: CDR1 SGHKS, CDR2 YYEKEE (reference sequence). The CDR3 sequence: CASSLVSDTQYF. CDR3 nucleotides: TGTGCCAGCAGCTTGGTATCAGATACGCAGTATTTT.

In DNA, the CDR3 is TGTGCCAGCAGCTTGGCGGGTTCTGGCAATCAGCCCCAGCATTTT. Protein product: CASSLAGSGNQPQHF. The chain is built from TRBV5-6 and TRBJ1-5; D remains ambiguous. The CDR3 has 15 amino acids. Germline V CDR1 and CDR2: SGHDT, YYEEEE. Trimming removed 0 bases from V and 2 bases from J, with 9 bases in between.

The rearrangement uses TRBV7-2 and TRBJ2-2; 8 bases map to TRBD1. This CDR3 is built from 18 residues. With V trimmed by 0 bases and J by 7 bases, 13 bases remained unmatched. Germline lookup yields CDR1 SGHTA and CDR2 FQGNSA. CDR3 coding DNA: TGTGCCAGCAGCTTAGCGTTGGACAGGGTGGTTCGTAACGGGGAGCTGTTTTTT. This sequence encodes CASSLALDRVVRNGELFF.

The rearrangement joins TRBV6-6 to TRBJ2-3; 14 bases are a match to TRBD2. Germline V gene data show CDR1 as MNHNY and CDR2 as SVGAGI (reference sequence). The length of the CDR3 is 15 residues. J gave up 4 bases and V 6 bases, and 3 bases lay outside the gene matches. In nucleotides, the CDR3 is TGTGCCAGCAGATTGACTAGCGGGGGGGCAGATACGCAGTATTTT. Translating gives CASRLTSGGADTQYF.

This clonotype was detected a few times. This chain joins TRBV4-3 and TRBJ1-1, with a possible D match to TRBD1 (6 bases). This CDR3 region has 15 residues. CDR1 is LGHNA, CDR2 YSLEER, per germline. V was cut by 0 bases and J by 8 bases, with 16 bases left in between. The CDR3 coding sequence is TGCGCCAGCAGCCAAGATGTGGGAGGGGGAGGAGAAGCTTTCTTT. Protein sequence: CASSQDVGGGGEAFF.

This clonotype has a count of ten or more. The chain employs TRBV28 and TRBJ2-7; TRBD2 agrees at 9 bases. Germline CDR1 and CDR2: MDHEN and SYDVKM. There are 15 residues in the CDR3. With V trimmed by 5 bases and J by 6 bases, 11 bases remained unmatched. The CDR3 loop is CASSRSSGGPGEQYF. The CDR3 nucleotides are TGTGCCAGCAGTCGCTCCAGCGGGGGGCCTGGCGAGCAGTACTTC. Drawing the rest from reference TRBV28 and TRBJ2-7, the complete variable domain is DVKVTQSSRYLVKRTGEKVFLECVQDMDHENMFWYRQDPGLGLRLIYFSYDVKMKEKGDIPEGYSVSREKKERFSLILESASTNQTSMYLCASSRSSGGPGEQYFGPGTRLTVT.

The chain recombines TRBV29-1 with TRBJ2-1; a weak D match, TRBD1 (6 bases). This CDR3 region has 12 residues. With 8 bases removed from V and 3 bases from J, the gap between germline ends came to 11 bases. Germline V gene sequence: CDR1 SQVTM, CDR2 ANQGSEA. CDR3 sequence reads: CSILDSYNEQFF. In nucleotides, the CDR3 is TGCAGCATACTGGACAGCTACAATGAGCAGTTCTTC.

This clonotype was recorded a few times. The chain carries TRBV4-3 and TRBJ2-2; possible D gene TRBD1, 6 bases. The V end was cut by 4 bases, the J end by 0 bases, with 12 bases between. Germline CDR1 LGHNA, CDR2 YSLEER. This CDR3 region has 16 residues. The CDR3 DNA sequence: TGCGCCAGCAGCCCGGCACGGGACACGAACACCGGGGAGCTGTTTTTT. Translation gives CASSPARDTNTGELFF.

The chain employs TRBV3-1 and TRBJ2-3; a weak D match, TRBD2 (6 bases). Per germline, CDR1 LGHDT and CDR2 YNNKEL (reference sequence). The CDR3 extends over 21 amino acids. Trimming shortened V by 2 bases and J by 2 bases, and 29 bases separated the two germline ends. For the CDR3, the DNA is TGTGCCAGCAGCCAACGGGCGCTGGGGGGAACCCCACCCAAACACACAGATACGCAGTATTTT. Residues: CASSQRALGGTPPKHTDTQYF.

DNA of the CDR3: TGCACCAGCAGCCCCCACTTATCTCCCGCCTACGAGCAGTACTTC. It is translated as CTSSPHLSPAYEQYF. V gene TRBV1 combines with J gene TRBJ2-7; TRBD2 is the table's D call and was not checked against the DNA. TRBV1 is an annotated pseudogene. This CDR3 has 15 residues.

This chain connects TRBV6-1 to TRBJ1-2; D gene ambiguous. The CDR3 spans 12 residues. Trimming pared 2 bases from V and 0 bases from J, leaving 1 base between. Germline V gene lookup returns CDR1 MNHNS and CDR2 SASEGT. CDR3 loop: CASSESNYGYTF. The CDR3 region has the DNA TGTGCCAGCAGTGAATCTAACTATGGCTACACCTTC.